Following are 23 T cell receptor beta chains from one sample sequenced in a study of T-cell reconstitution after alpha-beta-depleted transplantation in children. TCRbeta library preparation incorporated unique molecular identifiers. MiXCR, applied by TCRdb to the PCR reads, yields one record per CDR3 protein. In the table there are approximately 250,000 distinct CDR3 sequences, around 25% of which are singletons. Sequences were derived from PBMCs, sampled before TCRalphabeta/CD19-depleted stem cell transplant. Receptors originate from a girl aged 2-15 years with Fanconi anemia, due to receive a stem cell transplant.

The CDR3 nucleotides read TGTGCCAGCAGTTTTCCCCTGACTAGCGGGAGGGCCTCCGAGCAGTACTTC. Protein sequence: CASSFPLTSGRASEQYF. The J gene is TRBJ2-7, the V gene TRBV28; 14 nucleotides line up with TRBD2. V was pared by 3 bases and J by 6 bases, with 10 bases of the junction left unmatched. The CDR3 is 17 residues long. The germline V gene has CDR1 MDHEN and CDR2 SYDVKM.

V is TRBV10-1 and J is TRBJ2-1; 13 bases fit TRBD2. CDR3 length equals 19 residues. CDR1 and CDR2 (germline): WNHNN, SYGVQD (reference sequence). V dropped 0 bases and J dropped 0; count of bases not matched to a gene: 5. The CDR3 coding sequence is TGCGCCAGCAGTGAGTCACTAGCGGGAGGGATGAGCTCCTACAATGAGCAGTTCTTC. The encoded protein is CASSESLAGGMSSYNEQFF.

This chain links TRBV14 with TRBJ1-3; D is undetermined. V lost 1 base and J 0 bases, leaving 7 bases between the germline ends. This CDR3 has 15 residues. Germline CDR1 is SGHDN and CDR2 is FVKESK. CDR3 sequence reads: CASSQGLSSGNTIYF. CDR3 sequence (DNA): TGTGCCAGCAGCCAAGGGCTAAGCTCTGGAAACACCATATATTTT. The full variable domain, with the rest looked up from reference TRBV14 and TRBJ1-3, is EAGVTQFPSHSVIEKGQTVTLRCDPISGHDNLYWYRRVMGKEIKFLLHFVKESKQDESGMPNNRFLAERTGGTYSTLKVQPAELEDSGVYFCASSQGLSSGNTIYFGEGSWLTVV.

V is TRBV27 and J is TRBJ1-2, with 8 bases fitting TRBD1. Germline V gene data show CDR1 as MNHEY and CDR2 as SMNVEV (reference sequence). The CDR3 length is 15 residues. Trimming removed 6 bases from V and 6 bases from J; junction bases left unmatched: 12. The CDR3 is CASRMEGDRLNGYTF. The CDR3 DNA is TGTGCCAGCAGAATGGAGGGGGACAGGCTTAATGGCTACACCTTC.

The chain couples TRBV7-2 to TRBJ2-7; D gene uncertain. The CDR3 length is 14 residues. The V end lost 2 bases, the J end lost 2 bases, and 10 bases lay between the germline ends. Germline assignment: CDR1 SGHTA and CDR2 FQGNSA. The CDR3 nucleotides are TGTGCCAGCAGCTTAAACAGCTACACCTACGAGCAGTACTTC. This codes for CASSLNSYTYEQYF.

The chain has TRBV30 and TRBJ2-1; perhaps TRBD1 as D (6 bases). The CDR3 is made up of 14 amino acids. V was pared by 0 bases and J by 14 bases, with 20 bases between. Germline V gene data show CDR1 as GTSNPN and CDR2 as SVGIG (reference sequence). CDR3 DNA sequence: TGTGCCTGGAGTGTAACAAATGTGTCGCCAGGGGAGTTCTTC. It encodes CAWSVTNVSPGEFF.

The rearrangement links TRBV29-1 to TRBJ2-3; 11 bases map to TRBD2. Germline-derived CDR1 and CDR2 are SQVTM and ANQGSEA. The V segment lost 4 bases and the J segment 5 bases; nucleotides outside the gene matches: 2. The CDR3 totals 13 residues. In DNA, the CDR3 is TGCAGCGTTGCCGGACTAGCGGGAGATACGCAGTATTTT. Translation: CSVAGLAGDTQYF.

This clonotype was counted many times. CDR3 loop: CASARSDRAGNIQYF. The CDR3 DNA reads TGTGCCAGCGCCAGGTCGGACAGGGCGGGGAACATTCAGTACTTC. V and J are TRBV27 and TRBJ2-4; 8 bases map to TRBD1. V lost 8 bases and J lost 7; bases outside the gene matches: 13. CDR3 size: 15 residues. CDR1 MNHEY and CDR2 SMNVEV come from the germline V gene (reference sequence).

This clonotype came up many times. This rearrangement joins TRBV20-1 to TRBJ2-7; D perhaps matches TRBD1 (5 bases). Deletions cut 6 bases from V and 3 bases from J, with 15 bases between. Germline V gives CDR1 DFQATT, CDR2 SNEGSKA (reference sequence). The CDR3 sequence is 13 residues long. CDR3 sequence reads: CSADDSKDYEQYF. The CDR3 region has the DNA TGCAGTGCGGATGACAGTAAGGACTACGAGCAGTACTTC.

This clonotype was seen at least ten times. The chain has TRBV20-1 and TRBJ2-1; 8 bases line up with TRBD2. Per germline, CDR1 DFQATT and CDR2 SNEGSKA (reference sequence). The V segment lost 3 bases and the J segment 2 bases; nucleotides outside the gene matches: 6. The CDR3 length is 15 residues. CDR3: CSASGGTRPYNEQFF. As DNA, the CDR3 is TGCAGTGCTAGTGGTGGGACTAGACCCTACAATGAGCAGTTCTTC.

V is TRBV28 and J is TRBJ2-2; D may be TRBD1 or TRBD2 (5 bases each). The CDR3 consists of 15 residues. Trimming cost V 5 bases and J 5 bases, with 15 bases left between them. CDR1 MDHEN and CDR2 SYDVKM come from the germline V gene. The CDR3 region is CASSPTGTITGELFF. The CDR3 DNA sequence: TGTGCCAGCAGTCCCACCGGGACGATAACCGGGGAGCTGTTTTTT.

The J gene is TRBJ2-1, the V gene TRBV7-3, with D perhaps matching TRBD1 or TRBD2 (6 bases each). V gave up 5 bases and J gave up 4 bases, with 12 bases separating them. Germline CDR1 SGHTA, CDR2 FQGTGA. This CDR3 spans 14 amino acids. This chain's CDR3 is CASSKGGIYNEQFF. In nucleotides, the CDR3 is TGTGCCAGCAGCAAAGGGGGGATATACAATGAGCAGTTCTTC.

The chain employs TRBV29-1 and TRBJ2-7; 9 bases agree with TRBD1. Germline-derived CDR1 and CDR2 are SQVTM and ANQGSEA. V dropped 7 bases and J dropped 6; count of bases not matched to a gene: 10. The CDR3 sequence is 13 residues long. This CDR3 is CSALRGTGSEQYF. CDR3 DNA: TGCAGCGCCCTACGCGGGACAGGGAGCGAGCAGTACTTC.

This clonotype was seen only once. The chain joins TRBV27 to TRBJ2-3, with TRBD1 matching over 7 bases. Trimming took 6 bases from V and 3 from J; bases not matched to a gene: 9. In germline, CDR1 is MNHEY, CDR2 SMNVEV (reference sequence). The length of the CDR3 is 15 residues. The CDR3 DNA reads TGTGCCAGCAGAATCCGGGACAGTGGTACAGATACGCAGTATTTT. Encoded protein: CASRIRDSGTDTQYF.

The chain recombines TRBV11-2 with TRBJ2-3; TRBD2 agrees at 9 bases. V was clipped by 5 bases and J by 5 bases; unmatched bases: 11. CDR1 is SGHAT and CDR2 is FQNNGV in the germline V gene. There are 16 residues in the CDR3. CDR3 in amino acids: CASSLSGSPSGDTQYF. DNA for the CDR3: TGTGCCAGCAGCCTTAGCGGGAGCCCCTCGGGAGATACGCAGTATTTT.

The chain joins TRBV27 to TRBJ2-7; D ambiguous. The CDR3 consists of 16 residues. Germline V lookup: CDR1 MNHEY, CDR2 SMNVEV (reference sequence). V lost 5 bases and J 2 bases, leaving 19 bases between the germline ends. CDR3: CASSSLVASPTYEQYF. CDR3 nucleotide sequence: TGTGCCAGCAGTAGCCTCGTGGCGTCCCCTACCTACGAGCAGTACTTC.

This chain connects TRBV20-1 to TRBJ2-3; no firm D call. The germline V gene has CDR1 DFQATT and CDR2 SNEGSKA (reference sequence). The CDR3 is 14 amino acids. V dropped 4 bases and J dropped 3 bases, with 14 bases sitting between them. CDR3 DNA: TGCAGTGCTACTAGTTTCCCCTTGACAGATACGCAGTATTTT. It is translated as CSATSFPLTDTQYF.

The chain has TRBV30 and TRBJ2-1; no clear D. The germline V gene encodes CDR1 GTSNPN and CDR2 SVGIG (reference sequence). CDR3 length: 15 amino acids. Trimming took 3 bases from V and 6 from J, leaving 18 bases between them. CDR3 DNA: TGTGCCTGGAGGTTAGACACGCTTATGGGCAATGAGCAGTTCTTC. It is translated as CAWRLDTLMGNEQFF.

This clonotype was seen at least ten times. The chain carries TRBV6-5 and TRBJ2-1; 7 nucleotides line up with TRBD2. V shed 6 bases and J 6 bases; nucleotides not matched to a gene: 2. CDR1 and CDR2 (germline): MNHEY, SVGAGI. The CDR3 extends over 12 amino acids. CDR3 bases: TGTGCCAGCAGGAGCGGGACCAATGAGCAGTTCTTC. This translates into CASRSGTNEQFF.

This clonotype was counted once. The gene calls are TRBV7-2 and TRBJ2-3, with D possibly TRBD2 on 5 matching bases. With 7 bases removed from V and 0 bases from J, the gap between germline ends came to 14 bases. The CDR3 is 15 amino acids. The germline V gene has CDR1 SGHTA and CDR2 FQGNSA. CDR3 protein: CASTKRTSSTDTQYF. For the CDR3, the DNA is TGTGCCAGCACCAAGCGGACCTCTAGCACAGATACGCAGTATTTT. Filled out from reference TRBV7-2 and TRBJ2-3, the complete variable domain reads GAGVSQSPSNKVTEKGKDVELRCDPISGHTALYWYRQSLGQGLEFLIYFQGNSAPDKSGLPSDRFSAERTGGSVSTLTIQRTQQEDSAVYLCASTKRTSSTDTQYFGPGTRLTVL.

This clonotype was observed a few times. The CDR3 DNA sequence: TGTGCCAGCAGCTTATACAGGGTCCACGAGCAGTACTTC. Translating gives CASSLYRVHEQYF. The rearrangement joins TRBV7-2 to TRBJ2-7; possible D gene TRBD1, 6 bases. Looked up from germline, CDR1 is SGHTA and CDR2 is FQGNSA. The V and J ends lost 2 bases and 5 bases respectively, with 10 bases between them. The CDR3 sequence is 13 residues long.

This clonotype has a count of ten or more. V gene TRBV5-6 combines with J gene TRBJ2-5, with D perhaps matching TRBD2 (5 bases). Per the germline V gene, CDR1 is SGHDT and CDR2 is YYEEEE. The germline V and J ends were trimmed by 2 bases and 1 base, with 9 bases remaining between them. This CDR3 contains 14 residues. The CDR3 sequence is CASSFASLQETQYF. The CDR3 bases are TGTGCCAGCAGCTTCGCTAGCCTCCAAGAGACCCAGTACTTC.

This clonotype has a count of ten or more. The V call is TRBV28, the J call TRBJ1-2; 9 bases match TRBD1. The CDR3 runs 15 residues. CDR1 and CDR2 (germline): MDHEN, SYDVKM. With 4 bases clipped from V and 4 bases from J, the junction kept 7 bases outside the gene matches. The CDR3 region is CASSYQYRGPYGYTF. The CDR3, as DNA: TGTGCCAGCAGTTATCAGTACAGGGGGCCCTATGGCTACACCTTC.